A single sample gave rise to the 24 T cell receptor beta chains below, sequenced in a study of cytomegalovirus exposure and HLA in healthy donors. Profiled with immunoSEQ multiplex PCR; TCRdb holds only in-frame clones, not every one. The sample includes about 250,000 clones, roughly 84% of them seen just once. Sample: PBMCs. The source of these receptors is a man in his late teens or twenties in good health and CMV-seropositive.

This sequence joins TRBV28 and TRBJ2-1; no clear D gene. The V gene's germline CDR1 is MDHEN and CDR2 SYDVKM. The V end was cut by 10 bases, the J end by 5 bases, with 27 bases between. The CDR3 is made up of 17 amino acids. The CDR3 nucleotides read TGTGCCAATACCCGAAAGCTCGTGGGAAAAGGCCACAATGAGCAGTTCTTC. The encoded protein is CANTRKLVGKGHNEQFF.

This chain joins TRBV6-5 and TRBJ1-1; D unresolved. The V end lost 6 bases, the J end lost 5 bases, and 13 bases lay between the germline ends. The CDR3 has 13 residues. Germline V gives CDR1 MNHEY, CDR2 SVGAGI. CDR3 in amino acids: CASRKGILTEAFF. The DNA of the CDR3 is TGTGCCAGCAGAAAAGGGATACTGACTGAAGCTTTCTTT.

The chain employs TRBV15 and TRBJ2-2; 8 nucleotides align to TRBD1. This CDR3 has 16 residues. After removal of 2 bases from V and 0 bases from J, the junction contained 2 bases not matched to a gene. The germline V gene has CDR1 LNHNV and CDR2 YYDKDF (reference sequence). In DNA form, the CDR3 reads TGTGCCACCAGCAGATACAGGGGGGCGAACACCGGGGAGCTGTTTTTT. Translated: CATSRYRGANTGELFF.

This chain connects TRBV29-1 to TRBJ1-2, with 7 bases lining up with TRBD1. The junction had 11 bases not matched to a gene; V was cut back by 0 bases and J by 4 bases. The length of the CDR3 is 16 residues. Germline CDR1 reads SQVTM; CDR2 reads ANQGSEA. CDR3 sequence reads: CSVEDLKDRQGYGYTF. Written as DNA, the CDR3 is TGCAGCGTTGAAGATCTTAAGGACAGGCAGGGCTATGGCTACACCTTC.

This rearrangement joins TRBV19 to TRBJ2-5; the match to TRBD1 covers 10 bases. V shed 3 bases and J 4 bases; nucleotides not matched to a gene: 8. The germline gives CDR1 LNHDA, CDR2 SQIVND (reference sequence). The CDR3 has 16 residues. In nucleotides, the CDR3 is TGTGCCAGTAGTATTTGGGGGACAGGGGCGGTAGAGACCCAGTACTTC. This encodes CASSIWGTGAVETQYF.

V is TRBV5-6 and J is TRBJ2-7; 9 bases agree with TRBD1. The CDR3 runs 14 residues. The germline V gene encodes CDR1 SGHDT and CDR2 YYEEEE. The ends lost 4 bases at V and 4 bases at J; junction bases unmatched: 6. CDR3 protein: CASSVTGGEYEQYF. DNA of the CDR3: TGTGCCAGCAGCGTGACAGGGGGAGAGTACGAGCAGTACTTC.

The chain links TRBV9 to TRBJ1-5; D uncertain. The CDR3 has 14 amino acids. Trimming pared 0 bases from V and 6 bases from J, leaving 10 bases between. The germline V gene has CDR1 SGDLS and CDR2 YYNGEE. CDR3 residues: CASSVETEGQPQHF. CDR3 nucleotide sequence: TGTGCCAGCAGCGTAGAAACAGAGGGTCAGCCCCAGCATTTT.

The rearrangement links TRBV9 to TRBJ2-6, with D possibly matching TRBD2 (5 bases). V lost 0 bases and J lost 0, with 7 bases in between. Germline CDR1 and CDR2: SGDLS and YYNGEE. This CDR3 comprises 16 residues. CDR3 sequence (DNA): TGTGCCAGCAGCGTAGTAGGGAGCTCTGGGGCCAACGTCCTGACTTTC. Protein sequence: CASSVVGSSGANVLTF.

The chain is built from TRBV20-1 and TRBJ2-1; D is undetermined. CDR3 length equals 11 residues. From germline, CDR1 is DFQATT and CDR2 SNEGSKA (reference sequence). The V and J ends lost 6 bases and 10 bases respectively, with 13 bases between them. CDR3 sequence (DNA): TGCAGTGCATCGGCGCGTTTGGAGCAGTTCTTC. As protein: CSASARLEQFF.

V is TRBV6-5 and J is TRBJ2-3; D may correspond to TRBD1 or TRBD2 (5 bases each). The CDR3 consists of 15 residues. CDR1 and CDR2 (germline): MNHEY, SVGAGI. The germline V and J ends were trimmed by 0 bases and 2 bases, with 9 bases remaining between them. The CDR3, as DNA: TGTGCCAGCAGTTACTCGGGGCGGGCCACAGATACGCAGTATTTT. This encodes CASSYSGRATDTQYF.

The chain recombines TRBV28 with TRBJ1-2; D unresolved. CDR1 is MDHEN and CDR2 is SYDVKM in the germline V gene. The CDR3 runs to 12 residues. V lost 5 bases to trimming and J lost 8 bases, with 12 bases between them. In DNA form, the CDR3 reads TGTGCCAGCAGTCGGACCTGGTACGGCTACACCTTC. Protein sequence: CASSRTWYGYTF.

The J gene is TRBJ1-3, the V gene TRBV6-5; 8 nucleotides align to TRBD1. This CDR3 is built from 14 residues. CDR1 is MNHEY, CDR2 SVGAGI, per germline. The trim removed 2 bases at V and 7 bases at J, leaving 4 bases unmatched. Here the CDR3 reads CASSYRTGSNTIYF. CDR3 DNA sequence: TGTGCCAGCAGTTACAGGACAGGGTCTAACACCATATATTTT.

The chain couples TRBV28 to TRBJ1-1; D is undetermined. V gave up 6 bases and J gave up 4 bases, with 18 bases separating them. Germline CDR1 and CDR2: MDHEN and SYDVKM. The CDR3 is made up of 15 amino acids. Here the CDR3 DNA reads TGTGCCAGCAGGGATGACGAGTACCGAGGCACTGAAGCTTTCTTT. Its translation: CASRDDEYRGTEAFF. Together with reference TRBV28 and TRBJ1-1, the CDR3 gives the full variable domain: DVKVTQSSRYLVKRTGEKVFLECVQDMDHENMFWYRQDPGLGLRLIYFSYDVKMKEKGDIPEGYSVSREKKERFSLILESASTNQTSMYLCASRDDEYRGTEAFFGQGTRLTVV.

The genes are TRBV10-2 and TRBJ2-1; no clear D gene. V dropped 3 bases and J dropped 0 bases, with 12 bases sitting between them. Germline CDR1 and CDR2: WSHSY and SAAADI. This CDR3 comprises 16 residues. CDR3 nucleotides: TGCGCCAGCAGTGATCCTGACACGGACTCCTACAATGAGCAGTTCTTC. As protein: CASSDPDTDSYNEQFF.

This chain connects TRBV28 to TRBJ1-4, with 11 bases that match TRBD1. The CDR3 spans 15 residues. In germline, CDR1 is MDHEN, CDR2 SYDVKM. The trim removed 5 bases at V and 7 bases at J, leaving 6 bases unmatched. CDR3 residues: CASSLAGQGVEKLFF. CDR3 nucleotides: TGTGCCAGCAGTCTAGCGGGACAGGGGGTTGAAAAACTGTTTTTT.

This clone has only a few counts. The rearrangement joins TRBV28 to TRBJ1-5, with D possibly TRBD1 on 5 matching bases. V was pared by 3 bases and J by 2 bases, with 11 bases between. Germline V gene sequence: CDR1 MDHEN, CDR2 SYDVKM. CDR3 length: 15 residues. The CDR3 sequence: CASSLGQGRNQPQHF. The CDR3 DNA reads TGTGCCAGCAGTTTGGGGCAGGGACGCAATCAGCCCCAGCATTTT.

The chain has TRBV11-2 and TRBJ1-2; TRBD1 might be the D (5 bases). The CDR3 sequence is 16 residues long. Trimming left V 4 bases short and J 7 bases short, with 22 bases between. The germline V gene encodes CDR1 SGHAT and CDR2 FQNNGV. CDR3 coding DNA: TGTGCCAGCAGCTCCCTCCGGGACCGGCGCGGGGGTGGCTACACCTTC. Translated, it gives CASSSLRDRRGGGYTF.

CDR3 coding DNA: TGCGCCAGCAGCTGGACAGGGGAATTATGGACTGAAGCTTTCTTT. Protein product: CASSWTGELWTEAFF. The rearrangement uses TRBV5-1 and TRBJ1-1, with 9 bases lining up with TRBD1. The CDR3 covers 15 residues. Germline-derived CDR1 and CDR2 are SGHRS and YFSETQ. V shed 3 bases and J 5 bases; nucleotides not matched to a gene: 8.

The CDR3 sequence: CASSLVHGTVNTEAFF. The CDR3 coding sequence is TGTGCCAGCAGCTTGGTACATGGGACAGTGAACACTGAAGCTTTCTTT. The chain carries TRBV5-6 and TRBJ1-1, with 7 bases identical to TRBD1. Germline V CDR1 and CDR2: SGHDT, YYEEEE. J lost 0 bases, V lost 0 bases, and 5 bases had no gene match. This CDR3 has 16 residues.

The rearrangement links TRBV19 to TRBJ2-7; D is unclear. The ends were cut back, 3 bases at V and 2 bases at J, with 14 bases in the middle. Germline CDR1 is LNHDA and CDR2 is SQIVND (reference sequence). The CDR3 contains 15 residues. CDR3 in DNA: TGTGCCAGTAGTATTCGGCCCTCTGGGACCTACGAGCAGTACTTC. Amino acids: CASSIRPSGTYEQYF.

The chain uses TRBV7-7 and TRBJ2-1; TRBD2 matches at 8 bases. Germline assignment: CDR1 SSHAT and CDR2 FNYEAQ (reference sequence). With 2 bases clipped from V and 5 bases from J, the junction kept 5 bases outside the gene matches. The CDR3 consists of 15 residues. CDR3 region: CASSLLAGTDNEQFF. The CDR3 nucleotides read TGTGCCAGCAGCTTATTAGCGGGAACGGACAATGAGCAGTTCTTC.

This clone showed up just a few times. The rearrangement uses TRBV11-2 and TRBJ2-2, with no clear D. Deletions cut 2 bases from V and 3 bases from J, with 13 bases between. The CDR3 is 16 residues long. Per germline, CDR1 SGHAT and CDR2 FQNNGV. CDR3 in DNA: TGTGCCAGCAGCTTAAGGTCTGGGCTGGACACCGGGGAGCTGTTTTTT. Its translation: CASSLRSGLDTGELFF.

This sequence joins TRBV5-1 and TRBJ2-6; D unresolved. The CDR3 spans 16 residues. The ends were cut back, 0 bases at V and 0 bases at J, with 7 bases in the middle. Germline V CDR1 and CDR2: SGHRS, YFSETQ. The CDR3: CASSLARTSGANVLTF. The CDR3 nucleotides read TGCGCCAGCAGCTTGGCACGGACCTCTGGGGCCAACGTCCTGACTTTC.

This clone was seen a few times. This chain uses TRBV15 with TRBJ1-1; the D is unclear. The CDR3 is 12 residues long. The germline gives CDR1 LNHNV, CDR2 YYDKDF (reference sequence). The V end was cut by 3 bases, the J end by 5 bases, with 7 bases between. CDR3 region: CATSSVGTEAFF. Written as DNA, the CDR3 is TGTGCCACCAGCAGCGTGGGGACTGAAGCTTTCTTT.